These 26 T cell receptor beta chains were sequenced from one sample in a study of T-cell reconstitution after alpha-beta-depleted transplantation in children. Unique molecular identifiers were incorporated during preparation of the TCRbeta library. TCRdb recomputed calls from the PCR reads with MiXCR, one row per CDR3 protein. The data contain a few hundred thousand distinct CDR3 sequences, 27% of them seen just once; the ten biggest clones take up about 35%. Sample: PBMCs, taken before TCRalphabeta/CD19-depleted stem cell transplant. These receptors were taken from a boy under three years old with Wiskott-Aldrich syndrome, due to receive a stem cell transplant.

The sample holds a few counts of this clonotype. The V and J genes are TRBV30 and TRBJ2-7; 7 bases map to TRBD2. With V trimmed by 1 base and J by 3 bases, 3 bases remained unmatched. The CDR3 runs 13 residues. Per the germline V gene, CDR1 is GTSNPN and CDR2 is SVGIG (reference sequence). This chain's CDR3 is CAWSEGLNYEQYF. DNA for the CDR3: TGTGCCTGGAGTGAGGGACTAAACTACGAGCAGTACTTC.

The chain has TRBV5-1 and TRBJ2-7; 11 positions agree with TRBD1. This CDR3 region has 15 residues. Germline CDR1 SGHRS, CDR2 YFSETQ. V was clipped by 1 base and J by 6 bases; unmatched bases: 6. CDR3 in amino acids: CASSLTGQGEVEQYF. DNA of the CDR3: TGCGCCAGCAGCTTGACGGGACAGGGGGAGGTCGAGCAGTACTTC.

This clonotype was observed once. The chain carries TRBV3-1 and TRBJ2-7, with 7 positions matching TRBD1. CDR1 is LGHDT and CDR2 is YNNKEL in the germline V gene (reference sequence). The CDR3 extends over 14 amino acids. The V gene end was trimmed by 2 bases and the J gene end by 2 bases; junction bases not matched to a gene: 3. The CDR3 is CASSQTGDPYEQYF. The CDR3 DNA follows: TGTGCCAGCAGCCAAACAGGGGACCCCTACGAGCAGTACTTC.

The rearrangement links TRBV7-9 to TRBJ2-1; 7 bases agree with TRBD2. This CDR3 comprises 16 residues. CDR1 is SEHNR and CDR2 is FQNEAQ in the germline V gene (reference sequence). V lost 5 bases to trimming and J lost 4 bases; unmatched junction nucleotides: 11. The CDR3 region is CASSPSAGVGYNEQFF. CDR3 nucleotide sequence: TGTGCCAGCAGCCCCTCTGCGGGGGTGGGATACAATGAGCAGTTCTTC.

This clonotype has just a few counts. The V gene is TRBV6-1, the J gene TRBJ2-1; D is undetermined. CDR1 MNHNS and CDR2 SASEGT come from the germline V gene. The germline V and J ends were trimmed by 6 bases and 7 bases, with 10 bases remaining between them. The CDR3 sequence is 12 residues long. CDR3 bases: TGTGCCAGCAGGGATCGTTTGAATGAGCAGTTCTTC. As protein: CASRDRLNEQFF.

A few counts support this clonotype. V gene TRBV27 combines with J gene TRBJ2-4; tentatively, D is TRBD1 (5 bases). The CDR3 length is 13 residues. Trimming stripped 5 bases from V and 0 bases from J, with 5 bases between. Germline CDR1 is MNHEY and CDR2 is SMNVEV (reference sequence). The CDR3 bases are TGTGCCAGCAGTACAGGAGCCAAAAACATTCAGTACTTC. It translates to CASSTGAKNIQYF.

For the CDR3, the DNA is TGTGCCAGCAGTTTAGTCCAGCTACCGTTGCCCTACAATGAGCAGTTCTTC. Encoded protein: CASSLVQLPLPYNEQFF. The rearrangement links TRBV27 to TRBJ2-1; D is unresolved. The germline V and J ends were trimmed by 2 bases and 2 bases, with 16 bases remaining between them. Germline V gene lookup returns CDR1 MNHEY and CDR2 SMNVEV (reference sequence). CDR3 size: 17 residues.

This clonotype has only a few counts. V gene TRBV28 combines with J gene TRBJ2-7; 12 positions agree with TRBD2. Germline V CDR1 and CDR2: MDHEN, SYDVKM. V gave up 6 bases and J gave up 4 bases; unmatched junction bases: 13. The CDR3 consists of 17 residues. CDR3 bases: TGTGCCAGCAGCTTAACTAGCGGGAGGTTCGTTGAGTACGAGCAGTACTTC. It specifies CASSLTSGRFVEYEQYF.

This clonotype came up a few times. The J gene is TRBJ1-5, the V gene TRBV3-1, with D possibly TRBD1 on 5 matching bases. The CDR3 loop spans 13 amino acids. Trimming left V 1 base short and J 8 bases short, with 9 bases between. The germline CDR1 and CDR2 sequences are LGHDT and YNNKEL (reference sequence). The CDR3 spells CASSQAGREPQHF. For the CDR3, the DNA is TGTGCCAGCAGCCAAGCAGGGAGGGAGCCCCAGCATTTT. Complete variable domain (other parts from reference TRBV3-1 and TRBJ1-5): DTAVSQTPKYLVTQMGNDKSIKCEQNLGHDTMYWYKQDSKKFLKIMFSYNNKELIINETVPNRFSPKSPDKAHLNLHINSLELGDSAVYFCASSQAGREPQHFGDGTRLSIL.

This clonotype has just a few counts. The V gene is TRBV4-2, the J gene TRBJ2-2; 13 bases align to TRBD2. Germline-derived CDR1 and CDR2 are LGHNA and YNFKEQ. V dropped 0 bases and J dropped 7; count of bases not matched to a gene: 5. This CDR3 is built from 17 residues. The CDR3 coding sequence is TGTGCCAGCAGCCAAGATTGGACTAGCGGGAGAATCGGGGAGCTGTTTTTT. This codes for CASSQDWTSGRIGELFF.

The rearrangement links TRBV12-3 or TRBV12-4 to TRBJ2-7; the D is unclear. Trimming stripped 6 bases from V and 5 bases from J, with 14 bases between. CDR3 length: 13 residues. The CDR3 is CASSLTHTHEQYF. As DNA, the CDR3 is TGTGCCAGCAGCTTGACTCATACCCACGAGCAGTACTTC.

The rearrangement uses TRBV20-1 and TRBJ2-1, with 7 bases fitting TRBD2. The CDR3 length is 17 residues. Germline lookup yields CDR1 DFQATT and CDR2 SNEGSKA (reference sequence). Trimming removed 0 bases from V and 4 bases from J; junction bases left unmatched: 12. In nucleotides, the CDR3 is TGCAGTGCTAGAGATCTTCTTAGGACTAGTAGGTACAATGAGCAGTTCTTC. Its protein product is CSARDLLRTSRYNEQFF.

This chain joins TRBV28 and TRBJ1-5, with 9 bases aligning to TRBD1. V lost 4 bases to trimming and J lost 0 bases; unmatched junction nucleotides: 4. CDR3 length: 16 residues. Per the germline V gene, CDR1 is MDHEN and CDR2 is SYDVKM. The CDR3 spells CASSYLDRGSNQPQHF. CDR3 nucleotide sequence: TGTGCCAGCAGTTACTTGGACAGGGGTAGCAATCAGCCCCAGCATTTT.

Only a few counts were recorded for this clonotype. This CDR3 reads CASSREGNTGELFF. CDR3 DNA: TGCGCCAGCAGCCGAGAGGGTAACACCGGGGAGCTGTTTTTT. J is TRBJ2-2 and V is TRBV5-1, with a weak D call TRBD2 (5 bases). This CDR3 has 14 amino acids. Trimming left V 4 bases short and J 2 bases short, with 9 bases between. Looked up from germline, CDR1 is SGHRS and CDR2 is YFSETQ.

Only a few counts were recorded for this clonotype. In DNA form, the CDR3 reads TGTGCCAGCACCATATCCTCCAGGGATACTGAAGCTTTCTTT. This gives the protein CASTISSRDTEAFF. This chain connects TRBV13 to TRBJ1-1; D possibly corresponds to TRBD1 (5 bases). V gave up 7 bases and J gave up 5 bases, with 17 bases separating them. The CDR3 loop spans 14 amino acids. Germline loops: CDR1 PRHDT, CDR2 FYEKMQ (reference sequence).

This clonotype was counted a few times. The CDR3 DNA reads TGTGCCAGCAGTCCTTTCGTAGTTAATGAGCAGTTCTTC. As protein: CASSPFVVNEQFF. The V call is TRBV6-2 or TRBV6-3, the J call TRBJ2-1, with D uncertain. The CDR3 covers 13 residues. V gave up 5 bases and J gave up 7 bases, with 12 bases separating them. Germline V lookup: CDR1 MNHEY, CDR2 SVGEGT.

This clonotype was detected a few times. V and J are TRBV7-3 and TRBJ2-1; 7 positions match TRBD2. CDR1 and CDR2 from the germline V gene are SGHTA and FQGTGA. CDR3 length: 18 residues. Unmatched junction bases numbered 10, after V lost 2 bases and J lost 0 bases. For the CDR3, the DNA is TGTGCCAGCAGCTTACTTCCTAGCGGACGTCGCTCCTACAATGAGCAGTTCTTC. Translating gives CASSLLPSGRRSYNEQFF.

This clonotype has just a few counts. The V and J genes are TRBV6-6 and TRBJ1-2; D not resolved. CDR1 MNHNY and CDR2 SVGAGI come from the germline V gene (reference sequence). The V end was cut by 10 bases, the J end by 0 bases, with 6 bases between. This CDR3 comprises 11 residues. The CDR3 bases are TGTGCCACTACAGCTAACTATGGCTACACCTTC. It encodes CATTANYGYTF.

This clonotype was seen a handful of times. This sequence joins TRBV13 and TRBJ2-1; D gene uncertain. The CDR3 consists of 16 residues. Trimming took off 5 bases at V and 0 bases at J, with 14 bases between the two ends. CDR1 is PRHDT and CDR2 is FYEKMQ in the germline V gene (reference sequence). This CDR3 is CASSTPGRSSYNEQFF. As DNA, the CDR3 is TGTGCCAGCAGCACACCGGGCCGGAGCTCCTACAATGAGCAGTTCTTC.

V gene TRBV7-8 combines with J gene TRBJ1-3, with D maybe TRBD1 (5 bases). V was clipped by 1 base and J by 4 bases, with 11 bases between them. Germline V gene data show CDR1 as SGHVS and CDR2 as FQNEAQ. The CDR3 contains 15 residues. The CDR3, as DNA: TGTGCCAGCAGCTTAGTGGGGACGGGAGGAAACACCATATATTTT. This codes for CASSLVGTGGNTIYF. Together with reference TRBV7-8 and TRBJ1-3, the CDR3 gives the full variable domain: GAGVSQSPRYKVAKRGQDVALRCDPISGHVSLFWYQQALGQGPEFLTYFQNEAQLDKSGLPSDRFFAERPEGSVSTLKIQRTQQEDSAVYLCASSLVGTGGNTIYFGEGSWLTVV.

The gene calls are TRBV12-3 or TRBV12-4 and TRBJ1-2, with D maybe TRBD1 (5 bases). The CDR3 is made up of 13 amino acids. V was clipped by 6 bases and J by 5 bases, with 13 bases between them. CDR3 sequence (DNA): TGTGCCAGCAGCCCGGGACGGCTATATGGCTACACCTTC. This sequence encodes CASSPGRLYGYTF.

This clonotype showed up just a few times. This chain joins TRBV5-1 and TRBJ2-1; D might be TRBD2 (6 bases). This CDR3 contains 14 residues. V gave up 0 bases and J gave up 3 bases, with 7 bases separating them. In germline, CDR1 is SGHRS, CDR2 YFSETQ. This CDR3 is CASSLASDYNEQFF. The CDR3 bases are TGCGCCAGCAGCTTGGCTAGCGACTACAATGAGCAGTTCTTC.

This clonotype turned up a few times. V usage is TRBV28 and J usage is TRBJ2-1; D might be TRBD1 (6 bases). The germline CDR1 and CDR2 sequences are MDHEN and SYDVKM. This CDR3 has 11 residues. V lost 6 bases to trimming and J lost 12 bases, with 12 bases between them. The CDR3 sequence is CASRDVGGQFF. The CDR3 nucleotides read TGTGCCAGCAGAGATGTAGGGGGGCAGTTCTTC.

This clonotype was observed a few times. The rearrangement uses TRBV7-9 and TRBJ1-6; 9 bases align to TRBD1. Germline assignment: CDR1 SEHNR and CDR2 FQNEAQ (reference sequence). The CDR3 runs 17 residues. Trimming cost V 0 bases and J 7 bases; bases outside gene matches: 7. This chain's CDR3 is CASSLALSGQGNSPLHF. The CDR3 nucleotides are TGTGCCAGCAGCTTAGCTTTGTCTGGACAGGGGAATTCACCCCTCCACTTT.

The table lists this clonotype with a few counts. The chain is built from TRBV27 and TRBJ1-5; the match to TRBD1 covers 9 bases. The CDR3 length is 16 residues. Germline values: CDR1 MNHEY, CDR2 SMNVEV (reference sequence). The trim removed 0 bases at V and 4 bases at J, leaving 4 bases unmatched. The CDR3 coding sequence is TGTGCCAGCAGTTTATCAGGGACAGGGCAAAATCAGCCCCAGCATTTT. Protein: CASSLSGTGQNQPQHF.

V is TRBV5-1 and J is TRBJ2-5; TRBD1 aligns across 10 bases. CDR1 and CDR2 from the germline V gene are SGHRS and YFSETQ. V dropped 0 bases and J dropped 5; count of bases not matched to a gene: 10. The length of the CDR3 is 17 residues. Here the CDR3 reads CASSLGGTGDVGETQYF. The CDR3, as DNA: TGCGCCAGCAGCTTGGGTGGGACAGGGGACGTCGGGGAGACCCAGTACTTC.